Below, 27 T cell receptor beta chains from the same sample are listed, as sequenced in a study of OX40 agonist ivuxolimab in advanced cancers. Method: immunoSEQ multiplex PCR; TCRdb's copy keeps in-frame clones and lacks some. Among 30,000 to 45,000 clones listed, approximately 79% were seen once. The sample consisted of CD4+ or CD8+ T cells sorted from blood, taken in a trial of the OX40 agonist ivuxolimab. The receptor source for this set is an adult with an advanced solid tumor such as melanoma, head and neck, liver or kidney cancer.

This clone is a singleton in its sample. The gene calls are TRBV9 and TRBJ2-5; 12 nucleotides align to TRBD2. CDR1 is SGDLS, CDR2 YYNGEE, per germline. The V and J ends lost 4 bases and 5 bases, in that order; junction bases with no gene match: 12. The CDR3 contains 17 residues. Here the CDR3 DNA reads TGTGCCAGCAGCCTCACCGCTAGCGGGGGGGCGAGGGAGACCCAGTACTTC. Protein: CASSLTASGGARETQYF.

The genes are TRBV25-1 and TRBJ1-3; no reliable D call. V lost 5 bases and J lost 0, with 11 bases in between. Per the germline V gene, CDR1 is MGHDK and CDR2 is SYGVNS. CDR3 length equals 15 residues. The CDR3 protein is CASSIAGSSGNTIYF. CDR3 coding DNA: TGTGCCAGCAGTATCGCGGGGAGCTCTGGAAACACCATATATTTT.

The CDR3 nucleotides are TGTGCCATCAGCGGGGACAGTTCCTACGAGCAGTACTTC. Amino acid sequence: CAISGDSSYEQYF. V usage is TRBV10-3 and J usage is TRBJ2-7; TRBD1 agrees at 7 bases. Germline-derived CDR1 and CDR2 are ENHRY and SYGVKD. V gave up 6 bases and J gave up 1 base; unmatched junction bases: 3. CDR3 length: 13 amino acids.

The rearrangement links TRBV11-2 to TRBJ1-2; 8 bases align to TRBD1. The CDR3 has 14 amino acids. With V trimmed by 0 bases and J by 6 bases, 3 bases remained unmatched. CDR1 and CDR2 from the germline V gene are SGHAT and FQNNGV. CDR3 protein: CASSLEGQAHGYTF. The CDR3 bases are TGTGCCAGCAGCTTAGAGGGACAGGCTCATGGCTACACCTTC.

The chain uses TRBV6-5 and TRBJ1-1, with D perhaps TRBD1 (5 bases). The CDR3 is 14 residues long. Trimming pared 6 bases from V and 3 bases from J, leaving 14 bases between. Per germline, CDR1 MNHEY and CDR2 SVGAGI. The CDR3 loop reads CASRRLQEHTEAFF. The CDR3 coding sequence is TGTGCCAGCAGAAGACTACAGGAGCACACTGAAGCTTTCTTT.

This chain connects TRBV15 to TRBJ1-6, with D maybe TRBD1 (6 bases). Trimming stripped 5 bases from V and 6 bases from J, with 14 bases between. The CDR3 has 15 residues. Per germline, CDR1 LNHNV and CDR2 YYDKDF (reference sequence). For the CDR3, the DNA is TGTGCCACCAGCGCTTACAGGGAGGGTAATTCACCCCTCCACTTT. As protein: CATSAYREGNSPLHF.

V is TRBV7-9 and J is TRBJ2-7; the match to TRBD1 covers 9 bases. This CDR3 comprises 15 residues. Trimming removed 5 bases from V and 7 bases from J; junction bases left unmatched: 12. From germline, CDR1 is SEHNR and CDR2 FQNEAQ (reference sequence). CDR3 DNA sequence: TGTGCCAGCAGCAGTTCCGGGACAGGGATGGGGGAGCAGTACTTC. As protein: CASSSSGTGMGEQYF.

V is TRBV14 and J is TRBJ2-1; the D is unclear. V was cut by 1 base and J by 3 bases, with 10 bases left in between. This CDR3 is built from 15 residues. The V gene's germline CDR1 is SGHDN and CDR2 FVKESK. The CDR3 here is CASSQGPRNYNEQFF. CDR3 sequence (DNA): TGTGCCAGCAGCCAAGGACCTCGGAACTACAATGAGCAGTTCTTC.

The chain uses TRBV2 and TRBJ2-3; TRBD1 might be the D (11 bases). Between the trimmed V and J ends, which lost 8 bases and 4 bases, there was a span of 31 bases. CDR1 and CDR2 from the germline V gene are SNHLY and FYNNEI. The CDR3 contains 19 residues. CDR3 DNA sequence: TGTGCCAGCGCCGGACAGGGGGCGAGGGGGCTAGCGGGGGCAGATACGCAGTATTTT. Its protein product is CASAGQGARGLAGADTQYF.

The table lists this clone with a few counts. This chain joins TRBV11-2 and TRBJ2-7; D not resolved. The CDR3 has 14 amino acids. CDR1 and CDR2 (germline): SGHAT, FQNNGV. The ends were cut back, 1 base at V and 3 bases at J, with 10 bases in the middle. CDR3 sequence (DNA): TGTGCCAGCAGCTTAGGTGCATATGGCTACGAGCAGTACTTC. It codes for CASSLGAYGYEQYF.

The genes are TRBV30 and TRBJ2-6; 7 bases match TRBD1. CDR3 size: 13 residues. V shed 8 bases, J shed 2 bases, and the junction held 3 bases outside the gene matches. Germline V gene sequence: CDR1 GTSNPN, CDR2 SVGIG (reference sequence). The CDR3 region has the DNA TGTGCCGGGACAGCCCCTGGGGCCAACGTCCTGACTTTC. Protein: CAGTAPGANVLTF.

The CDR3 nucleotides are TGTGCCTGGAGTGTAGCTGCGGCCGACACAGCTAACTATGGCTACACCTTC. Protein product: CAWSVAAADTANYGYTF. The rearrangement uses TRBV30 and TRBJ1-2; D is ambiguous. Germline CDR1 is GTSNPN and CDR2 is SVGIG (reference sequence). The length of the CDR3 is 17 residues. V shed 0 bases and J shed 0 bases, with 17 bases lying between them.

This chain connects TRBV5-1 to TRBJ2-3; TRBD2 is a possible D gene (6 bases). Germline V gene sequence: CDR1 SGHRS, CDR2 YFSETQ. V shed 3 bases and J shed 3 bases, with 14 bases lying between them. The CDR3 sequence is 15 residues long. In nucleotides, the CDR3 is TGCGCCAGCAGCTGGCTAGGCGGGACTACAGATACGCAGTATTTT. Translating gives CASSWLGGTTDTQYF.

J is TRBJ1-5 and V is TRBV5-6; a weak D match, TRBD1 (5 bases). Trimming stripped 3 bases from V and 0 bases from J, with 10 bases between. The germline V gene encodes CDR1 SGHDT and CDR2 YYEEEE. CDR3 length: 15 residues. Here the CDR3 reads CASSWGGFSNQPQHF. The DNA of the CDR3 is TGTGCCAGCAGCTGGGGCGGATTTAGCAATCAGCCCCAGCATTTT.

V is TRBV27 and J is TRBJ2-1; D is undetermined. The CDR3 length is 15 residues. V was cut by 5 bases and J by 0 bases, with 11 bases left in between. Germline V gene sequence: CDR1 MNHEY, CDR2 SMNVEV (reference sequence). CDR3 DNA sequence: TGTGCCAGCAGTCCCGTCCGGAGCTCCTACAATGAGCAGTTCTTC. It specifies CASSPVRSSYNEQFF.

This clone showed up just once. The rearrangement links TRBV4-1 to TRBJ1-5, with a possible D match to TRBD1 (6 bases). The V gene's germline CDR1 is MGHRA and CDR2 YSYEKL. The ends were cut back, 1 base at V and 7 bases at J, with 20 bases in the middle. This CDR3 has 17 residues. The CDR3 spells CASSQGVLQGVGQPQHF. CDR3 nucleotide sequence: TGCGCCAGCAGCCAAGGTGTCCTACAGGGAGTGGGACAGCCCCAGCATTTT.

The chain employs TRBV7-9 and TRBJ1-2; perhaps TRBD1 as D (5 bases). Per the germline V gene, CDR1 is SEHNR and CDR2 is FQNEAQ (reference sequence). The CDR3 length is 14 residues. Trimming shortened V by 3 bases and J by 2 bases, and 10 bases separated the two germline ends. CDR3 in DNA: TGTGCCAGCAGCTTGGGGCAGGACAACTATGGCTACACCTTC. Protein: CASSLGQDNYGYTF.

The chain joins TRBV6-1 to TRBJ1-4; tentative D call: TRBD1 (6 bases). The CDR3 loop spans 15 amino acids. Trimming took off 2 bases at V and 6 bases at J, with 13 bases between the two ends. Germline CDR1 MNHNS, CDR2 SASEGT. The CDR3 DNA sequence: TGTGCCAGCAGTGAAACCAGGGGTTTTGATGAAAAACTGTTTTTT. Translated: CASSETRGFDEKLFF.

This chain connects TRBV6-5 to TRBJ2-3; tentative D call: TRBD2 (6 bases). V shed 3 bases and J shed 6 bases, with 13 bases lying between them. Per germline, CDR1 MNHEY and CDR2 SVGAGI. The CDR3 loop spans 14 amino acids. CDR3: CASSYGREEDTQYF. The CDR3 nucleotides read TGTGCCAGCAGTTATGGCAGGGAGGAGGATACGCAGTATTTT.

This clone came up once. The chain links TRBV11-1 to TRBJ2-7, with a possible D match to TRBD1 (6 bases). The CDR3 is 16 residues long. CDR1 and CDR2 from the germline V gene are SGHAT and FQDESV (reference sequence). V was trimmed by 0 bases and J by 1 base, leaving 13 bases between them. The CDR3 nucleotides are TGTGCCAGCAGCTTAGCGAGAACAGGGACGTCCTACGAGCAGTACTTC. Protein sequence: CASSLARTGTSYEQYF.

The V and J genes are TRBV2 and TRBJ2-3, with D unclear. Germline CDR1 reads SNHLY; CDR2 reads FYNNEI. The V end lost 5 bases, the J end lost 0 bases, and 9 bases lay between the germline ends. The CDR3 sequence is 14 residues long. Here the CDR3 reads CASSFHVSTDTQYF. CDR3 bases: TGTGCCAGCAGTTTTCACGTTAGCACAGATACGCAGTATTTT.

The chain combines TRBV4-1 with TRBJ2-3, with TRBD2 as a possible D gene (5 bases). Germline V gene lookup returns CDR1 MGHRA and CDR2 YSYEKL. The CDR3 has 16 residues. V lost 0 bases and J 0 bases, leaving 10 bases between the germline ends. Here the CDR3 DNA reads TGCGCCAGCAGCCAAGATTGGGGAGACAGCACAGATACGCAGTATTTT. This sequence encodes CASSQDWGDSTDTQYF.

The CDR3 DNA sequence: TGTGCCAGCAGCCCTACTAGCGGGGGAGCCTACAATGAGCAGTTCTTC. Translated, it gives CASSPTSGGAYNEQFF. The V call is TRBV5-4, the J call TRBJ2-1; 11 nucleotides align to TRBD2. The V gene's germline CDR1 is SGHNT and CDR2 YYREEE (reference sequence). The CDR3 runs 16 residues. V gave up 4 bases and J gave up 2 bases; unmatched junction bases: 5.

This clone was found a few times. V usage is TRBV27 and J usage is TRBJ2-7; D not certain. CDR1 and CDR2 from the germline V gene are MNHEY and SMNVEV (reference sequence). The CDR3 consists of 15 residues. V lost 5 bases and J lost 6, with 20 bases in between. CDR3 protein: CASSPFHPTSAEQYF. DNA of the CDR3: TGTGCCAGCAGTCCCTTCCATCCGACGTCCGCCGAGCAGTACTTC.

This rearrangement joins TRBV6-5 to TRBJ2-7, with unresolved D. Germline CDR1 MNHEY, CDR2 SVGAGI. Trimming shortened V by 4 bases and J by 5 bases, and 6 bases separated the two germline ends. The CDR3 has 11 residues. The CDR3 is CASSFGHEQYF. The CDR3 DNA reads TGTGCCAGCAGTTTCGGCCACGAGCAGTACTTC.

The chain links TRBV5-1 to TRBJ1-1; D is unclear. Germline values: CDR1 SGHRS, CDR2 YFSETQ. V gave up 2 bases and J gave up 6 bases, with 14 bases separating them. The CDR3 contains 14 residues. The CDR3, as DNA: TGCGCCAGCAGCTTAACGGGCCAGAGGGCTGAAGCTTTCTTT. Protein: CASSLTGQRAEAFF.

This clone occurred a few times. The chain joins TRBV7-6 to TRBJ2-3, with 8 bases matching TRBD2. The CDR3 has 16 residues. CDR1 is SGHVS, CDR2 FNYEAQ, per germline. V trimming: 2 bases; J trimming: 5 bases; junction bases outside the gene matches: 9. The CDR3 reads CASSLLAGLVLDTQYF. The CDR3, as DNA: TGTGCCAGCAGCTTATTGGCGGGACTAGTATTAGATACGCAGTATTTT.